This T cell receptor beta chain was captured in a study of tumor-infiltrating lymphocytes in localized non-small cell lung cancer listed by TCRdb under 2021. For context, the study as a whole: Several histologies were represented in the cohort, which also included both smokers and never-smokers as well as patients whose samples were collected after neoadjuvant chemotherapy. The paired tumor versus uninvolved lung comparison of immunoSEQ T-cell fraction included 45 to 65 patients. Each patient contributed resected tumor tissue and uninvolved lung tissue from the same patient, described as non-adjacent to the tumor. In total, the ICON cohort was made up of under 180 surgical patients who had localized non-small cell lung cancer and whose tumors were resected. TCR sequencing was one of several integrated assays, alongside flow cytometry, multiplex immunofluorescence, RNA-seq, exome sequencing and proteomics, applied to the same patients. The paper's findings and limits, for the study overall: Different pieces of the same tissue were used for different assays, so technical variation could not be separated from intratumor heterogeneity. Higher T cell infiltration in tumors than in uninvolved lung tissue was supported by TCRbeta sequencing, consistent with immunofluorescence CD3 counts. Assay coverage varied across patients depending on available tissue quantity, so only a subset of the cohort had TCR sequencing. No difference in TCR-derived T-cell fraction was observed between the flow cytometry-defined immunotypes IM1 (good prognosis) and IM2 (poor prognosis).

ICON enrollment began in 2016, and the last patient was enrolled in 2018. From a subcohort of some 76 patients, fresh tumor and matched uninvolved tissue were collected for in-depth immune analyses, including TCR sequencing. TCR sequencing was performed on DNA isolated from bulk tissue, without cell sorting. The T-cell fraction in tumor and uninvolved lung tissue was provided by TCR sequencing with the immunoSEQ assay. Under the source paper's analysis protocol: To analyze survival, patients were divided into a high T-cell fraction group (upper tertile) and a low T-cell fraction group (lower two tertiles), and the two groups were compared using a log-rank test. Paired tumor versus uninvolved lung differences in T-cell fraction were tested with a signed-rank test. Entries here come from immuneACCESS through TCRdb and include only in-frame sequences with V and J called. Some clones fail to appear in such tables; in the studies checked, an unresolved V gene covers under half of the shortfall, and the cause of the remainder is unknown. V and J calls and clone size are given by that table; D and trimming were obtained from the DNA. Here the sample has about 10,000 clones; about 81% occur a single time. 7.5% to 10% of the sample is held by the ten biggest clonotypes.

The CDR1 and CDR2 encoded by the germline V gene are SGHDT and YYEEEE. Trimming removed 1 base from V and 2 bases from J, leaving 10 bases between the germline ends. The CDR3 runs 14 amino acids, cysteine and phenylalanine included. Only the CDR3 DNA stays, 42 bases, in frame from base 1. Points on this clone: What antigen it recognizes has not been identified. No base-level quality is on record; no much larger clone is a single base apart.

Sequenced input: uninvolved lung tissue not adjacent to the tumor. This sequence was found in a human donor with non-small cell lung cancer. The chain uses TRBV5-6 and TRBJ2-7; a tentative D call is TRBD1 (6 bases match). CDR3 region: CASSLRNRAYEQYF. The nucleotides are TGTGCCAGCAGCTTGAGGAACAGGGCCTACGAGCAGTACTTC.